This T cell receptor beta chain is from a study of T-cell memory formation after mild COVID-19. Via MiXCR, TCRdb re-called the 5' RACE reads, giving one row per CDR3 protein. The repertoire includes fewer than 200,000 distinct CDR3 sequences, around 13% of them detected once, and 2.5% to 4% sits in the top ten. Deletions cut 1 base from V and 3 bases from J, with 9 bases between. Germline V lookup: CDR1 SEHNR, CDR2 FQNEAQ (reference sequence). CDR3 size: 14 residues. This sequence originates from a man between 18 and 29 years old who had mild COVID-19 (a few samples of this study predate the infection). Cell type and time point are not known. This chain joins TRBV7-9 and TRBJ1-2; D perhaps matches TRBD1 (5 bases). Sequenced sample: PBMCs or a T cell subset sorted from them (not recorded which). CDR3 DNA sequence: TGTGCCAGCAGCTTAGGGGGCGAGGACTATGGCTACACCTTC. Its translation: CASSLGGEDYGYTF.